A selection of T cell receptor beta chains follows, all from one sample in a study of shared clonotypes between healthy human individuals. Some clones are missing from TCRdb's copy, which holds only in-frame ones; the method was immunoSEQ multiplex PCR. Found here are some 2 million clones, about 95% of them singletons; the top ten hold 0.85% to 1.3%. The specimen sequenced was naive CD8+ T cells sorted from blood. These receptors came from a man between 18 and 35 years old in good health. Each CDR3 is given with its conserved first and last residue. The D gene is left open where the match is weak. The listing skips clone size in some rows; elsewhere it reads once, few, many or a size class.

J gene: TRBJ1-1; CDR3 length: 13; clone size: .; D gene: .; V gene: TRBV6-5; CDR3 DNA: TGTGCCAGCAGTTATACAGGCTTAGGTGAAGCTTTCTTT; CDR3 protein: CASSYTGLGEAFF
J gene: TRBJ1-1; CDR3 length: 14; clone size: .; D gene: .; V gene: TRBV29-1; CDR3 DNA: TGCAGCGCCGACCCCGGCCCTAGCGGCACTGAAGCTTTCTTT; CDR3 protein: CSADPGPSGTEAFF
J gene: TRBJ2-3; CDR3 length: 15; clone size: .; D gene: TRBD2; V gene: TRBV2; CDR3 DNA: TGTGCCAGCAGTGAGGAGCGGGACCAGGCAGATACGCAGTATTTT; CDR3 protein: CASSEERDQADTQYF
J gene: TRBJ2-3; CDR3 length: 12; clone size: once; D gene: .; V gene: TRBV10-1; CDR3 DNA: TGCGCCAGCAGCGAAGACACAGATACGCAGTATTTT; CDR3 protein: CASSEDTDTQYF
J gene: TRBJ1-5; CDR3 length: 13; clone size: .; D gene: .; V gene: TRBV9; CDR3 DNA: TGTGCCAGCAGCGTAGTCGGGGATCAGCCCCAGCATTTT; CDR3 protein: CASSVVGDQPQHF
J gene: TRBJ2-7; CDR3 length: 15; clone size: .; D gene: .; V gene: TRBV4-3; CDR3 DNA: TGCGCCAGCAGCCAAGGTCTGGCGGCATCCTACGAGCAGTACTTC; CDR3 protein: CASSQGLAASYEQYF
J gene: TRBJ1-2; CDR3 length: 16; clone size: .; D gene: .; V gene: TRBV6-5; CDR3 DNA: TGTGCCAGCAGTTACTCCCACAGTCAATTTAACTATGGCTACACCTTC; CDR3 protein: CASSYSHSQFNYGYTF
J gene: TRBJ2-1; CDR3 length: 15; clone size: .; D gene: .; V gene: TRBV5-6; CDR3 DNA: TGTGCCAGCAGCTTCGGGAGGGGGCTAGGGAATGAGCAGTTCTTC; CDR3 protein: CASSFGRGLGNEQFF
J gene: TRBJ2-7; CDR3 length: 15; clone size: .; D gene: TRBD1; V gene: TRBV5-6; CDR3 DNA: TGTGCCAGCAGCGAATCGACAGGGGGCATGCACGAGCAGTACTTC; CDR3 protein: CASSESTGGMHEQYF
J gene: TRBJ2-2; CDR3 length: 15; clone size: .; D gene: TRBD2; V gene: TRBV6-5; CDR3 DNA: TGTGCCAGCAGTTCAAGCGGGGTTTCCTCCGGGGAGCTGTTTTTT; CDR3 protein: CASSSSGVSSGELFF
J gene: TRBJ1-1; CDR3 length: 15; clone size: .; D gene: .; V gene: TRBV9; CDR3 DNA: TGTGCCAGCAGCGTAGTGCCGGGAGGGGACACTGAAGCTTTCTTT; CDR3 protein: CASSVVPGGDTEAFF
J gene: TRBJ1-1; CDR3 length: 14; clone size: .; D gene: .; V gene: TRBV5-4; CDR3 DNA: TGTGCCAGCAGCTTGGTGGGGGGGCCCACTGAAGCTTTCTTT; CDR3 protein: CASSLVGGPTEAFF
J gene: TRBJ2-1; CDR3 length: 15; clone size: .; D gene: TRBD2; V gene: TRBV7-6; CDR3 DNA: TGTGCCAGCAGCCCTACTAGCGGGGGGTACAATGAGCAGTTCTTC; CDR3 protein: CASSPTSGGYNEQFF